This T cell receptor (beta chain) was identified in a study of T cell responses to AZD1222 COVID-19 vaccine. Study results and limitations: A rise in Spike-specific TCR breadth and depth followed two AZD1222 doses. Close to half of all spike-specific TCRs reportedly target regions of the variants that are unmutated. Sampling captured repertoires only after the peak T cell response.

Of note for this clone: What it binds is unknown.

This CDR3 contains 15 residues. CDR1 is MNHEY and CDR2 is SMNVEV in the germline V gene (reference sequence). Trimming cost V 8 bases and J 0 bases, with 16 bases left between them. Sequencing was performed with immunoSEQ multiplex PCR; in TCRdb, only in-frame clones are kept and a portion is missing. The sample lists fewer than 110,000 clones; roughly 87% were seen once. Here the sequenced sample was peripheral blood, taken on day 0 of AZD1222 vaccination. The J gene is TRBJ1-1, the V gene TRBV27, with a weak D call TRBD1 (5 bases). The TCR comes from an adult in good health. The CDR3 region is CASRRVLGVNTEAFF. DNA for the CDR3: TGTGCCAGCCGACGCGTGCTGGGGGTGAACACTGAAGCTTTCTTT.